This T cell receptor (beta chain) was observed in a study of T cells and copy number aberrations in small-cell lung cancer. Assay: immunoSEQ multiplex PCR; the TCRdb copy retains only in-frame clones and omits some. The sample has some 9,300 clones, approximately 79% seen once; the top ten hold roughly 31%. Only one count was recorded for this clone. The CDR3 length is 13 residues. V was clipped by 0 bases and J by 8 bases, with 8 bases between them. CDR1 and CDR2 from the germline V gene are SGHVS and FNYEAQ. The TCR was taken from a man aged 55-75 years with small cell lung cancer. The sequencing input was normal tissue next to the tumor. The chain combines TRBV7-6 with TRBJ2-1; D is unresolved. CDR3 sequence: CASSLAYSDEQFF. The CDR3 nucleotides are TGTGCCAGCAGCTTAGCGTATAGTGATGAGCAGTTCTTC. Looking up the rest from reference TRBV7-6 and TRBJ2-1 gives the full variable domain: GAGVSQSPRYKVTKRGQDVALRCDPISGHVSLYWYRQALGQGPEFLTYFNYEAQQDKSGLPNDRFSAERPEGSISTLTIQRTEQRDSAMYRCASSLAYSDEQFFGPGTRLTVL.